This entry features one T cell receptor (beta chain) sequence. Its antigen is unidentified. The sample comes from a study of blood T cells in healthy people across ages. Per-sample PBMC isolation yielded at least 6 million cells. Whole-study results and caveats: Naive T cell percentage strongly correlated with TCR beta diversity. Higher diversity, along with more naive CD4+ cells, distinguished long-lived donors from aged donors. Estimated diversity, derived from one million T cells, was regarded as an underestimate.

Germline trimming cut 5 bases from V and 0 bases from J; bases unmatched to any gene: 10. This CDR3 is built from 16 residues. Germline assignment: CDR1 MNHEY and CDR2 SVGEGT. Next came a second PCR, run for about 6 to 12 cycles, which used a sample-barcoded 5' primer along with a J-beta primer mix. TCRdb re-derived calls from the 5' RACE reads in MiXCR, one entry per CDR3 protein. The sample has about 1.6 million distinct CDR3 sequences, around 36% seen once; the top ten hold approximately 10%. The chain joins TRBV6-2 or TRBV6-3 to TRBJ2-7; 7 nucleotides align to TRBD2. The receptor was derived from a woman aged 30 to 39 in good health. Sequencing was done on a sample of blood. In nucleotides, the CDR3 is TGTGCCAGCAGTACCTACCAGCGGGGAAGCTCCTACGAGCAGTACTTC. It encodes CASSTYQRGSSYEQYF.